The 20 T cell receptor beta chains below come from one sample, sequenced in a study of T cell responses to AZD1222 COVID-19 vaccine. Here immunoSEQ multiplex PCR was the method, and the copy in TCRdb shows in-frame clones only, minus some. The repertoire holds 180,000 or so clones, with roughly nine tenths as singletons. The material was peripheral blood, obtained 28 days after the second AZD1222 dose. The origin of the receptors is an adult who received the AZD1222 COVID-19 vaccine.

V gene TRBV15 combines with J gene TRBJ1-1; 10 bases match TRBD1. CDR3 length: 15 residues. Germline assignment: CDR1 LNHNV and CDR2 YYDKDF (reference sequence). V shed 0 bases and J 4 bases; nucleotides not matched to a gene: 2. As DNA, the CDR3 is TGTGCCACCAGCAGAGATTGGACAGGGGGCACTGAAGCTTTCTTT. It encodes CATSRDWTGGTEAFF.

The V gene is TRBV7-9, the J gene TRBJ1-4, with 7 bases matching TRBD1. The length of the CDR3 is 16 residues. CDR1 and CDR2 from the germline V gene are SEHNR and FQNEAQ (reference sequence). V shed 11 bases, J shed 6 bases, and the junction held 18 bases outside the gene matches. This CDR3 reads CAVPVTAGTADEKLFF. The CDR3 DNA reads TGTGCCGTTCCAGTCACTGCCGGGACAGCCGATGAAAAACTGTTTTTT.

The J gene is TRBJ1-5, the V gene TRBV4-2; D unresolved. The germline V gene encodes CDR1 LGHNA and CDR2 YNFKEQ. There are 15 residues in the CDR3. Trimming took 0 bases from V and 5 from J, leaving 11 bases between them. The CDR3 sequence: CASSQDSGVDQPQHF. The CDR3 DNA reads TGTGCCAGCAGCCAAGATTCCGGGGTCGATCAGCCCCAGCATTTT.

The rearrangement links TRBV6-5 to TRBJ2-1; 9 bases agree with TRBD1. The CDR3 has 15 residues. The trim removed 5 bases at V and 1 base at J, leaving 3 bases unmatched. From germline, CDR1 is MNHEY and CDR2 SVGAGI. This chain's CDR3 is CASSRDRGSYNEQFF. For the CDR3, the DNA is TGTGCCAGCAGTCGAGACAGGGGGTCCTACAATGAGCAGTTCTTC.

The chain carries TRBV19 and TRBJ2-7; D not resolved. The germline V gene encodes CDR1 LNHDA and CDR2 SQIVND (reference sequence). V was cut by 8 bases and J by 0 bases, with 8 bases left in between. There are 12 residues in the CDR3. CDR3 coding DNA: TGTGCCAGTCGAGATTACTCCTACGAGCAGTACTTC. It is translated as CASRDYSYEQYF.

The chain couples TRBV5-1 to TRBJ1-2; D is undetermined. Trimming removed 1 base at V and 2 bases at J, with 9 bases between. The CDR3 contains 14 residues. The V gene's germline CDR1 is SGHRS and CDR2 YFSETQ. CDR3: CASSLNSQNYGYTF. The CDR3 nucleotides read TGCGCCAGCAGCTTGAACAGTCAAAACTATGGCTACACCTTC.

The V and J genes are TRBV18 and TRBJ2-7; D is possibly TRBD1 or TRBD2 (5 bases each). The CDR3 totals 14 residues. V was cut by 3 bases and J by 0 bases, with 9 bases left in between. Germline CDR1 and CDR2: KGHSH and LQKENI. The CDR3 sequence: CASSPSGSSYEQYF. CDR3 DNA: TGTGCCAGCTCACCTTCAGGGAGCTCCTACGAGCAGTACTTC.

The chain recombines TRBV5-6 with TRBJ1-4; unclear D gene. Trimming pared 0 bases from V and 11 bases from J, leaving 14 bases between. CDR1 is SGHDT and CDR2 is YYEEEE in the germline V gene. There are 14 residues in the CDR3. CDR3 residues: CASSLGVRQTKLFF. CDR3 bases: TGTGCCAGCAGCTTGGGGGTCCGTCAGACCAAACTGTTTTTT.

In DNA form, the CDR3 reads TGTGCCTGGAGTCGGGGCAGCACACTCTACAATGAGCAGTTCTTC. Its protein is CAWSRGSTLYNEQFF. The chain has TRBV30 and TRBJ2-1, with D tentatively TRBD1 or TRBD2 (5 bases each). The germline V gene encodes CDR1 GTSNPN and CDR2 SVGIG (reference sequence). V lost 2 bases, J lost 3 bases, and 14 bases lay in between. There are 15 residues in the CDR3. Supplemented by reference TRBV30 and TRBJ2-1, the full variable domain reads SQTIHQWPATLVQPVGSPLSLECTVEGTSNPNLYWYRQAAGRGLQLLFYSVGIGQISSEVPQNLSASRPQDRQFILSSKKLLLSDSGFYLCAWSRGSTLYNEQFFGPGTRLTVL.

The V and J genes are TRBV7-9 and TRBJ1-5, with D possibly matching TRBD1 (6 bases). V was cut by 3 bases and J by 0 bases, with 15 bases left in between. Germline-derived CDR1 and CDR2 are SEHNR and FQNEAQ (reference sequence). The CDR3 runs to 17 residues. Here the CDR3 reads CASSLERGGSSNQPQHF. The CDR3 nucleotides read TGTGCCAGCAGCTTGGAGAGGGGGGGAAGTAGCAATCAGCCCCAGCATTTT.

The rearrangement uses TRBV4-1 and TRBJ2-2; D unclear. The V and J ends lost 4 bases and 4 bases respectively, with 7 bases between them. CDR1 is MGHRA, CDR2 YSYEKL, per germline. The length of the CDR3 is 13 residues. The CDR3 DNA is TGCGCCAGCAGCCGAAAGGCCACCGGGGAGCTGTTTTTT. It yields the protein CASSRKATGELFF.

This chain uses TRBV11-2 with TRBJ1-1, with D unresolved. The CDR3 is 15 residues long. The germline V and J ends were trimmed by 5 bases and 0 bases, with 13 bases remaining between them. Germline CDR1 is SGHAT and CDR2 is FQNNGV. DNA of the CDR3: TGTGCCAGCAGCCTATCCCGGACGGTGAACACTGAAGCTTTCTTT. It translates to CASSLSRTVNTEAFF. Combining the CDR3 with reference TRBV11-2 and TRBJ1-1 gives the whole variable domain EAGVAQSPRYKIIEKRQSVAFWCNPISGHATLYWYQQILGQGPKLLIQFQNNGVVDDSQLPKDRFSAERLKGVDSTLKIQPAKLEDSAVYLCASSLSRTVNTEAFFGQGTRLTVV.

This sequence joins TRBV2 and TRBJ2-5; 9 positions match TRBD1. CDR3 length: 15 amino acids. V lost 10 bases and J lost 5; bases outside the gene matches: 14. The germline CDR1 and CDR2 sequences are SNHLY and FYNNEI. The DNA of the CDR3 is TGTGCCACCCTTGGGGGGACAGGGCTCTGGGAGACCCAGTACTTC. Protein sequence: CATLGGTGLWETQYF.

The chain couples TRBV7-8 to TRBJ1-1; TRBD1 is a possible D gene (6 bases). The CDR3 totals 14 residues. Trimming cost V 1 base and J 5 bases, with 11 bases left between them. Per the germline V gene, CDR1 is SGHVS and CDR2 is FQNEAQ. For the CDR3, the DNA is TGTGCCAGCAGCTTAGGAGACAGGCCTACTGAAGCTTTCTTT. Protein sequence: CASSLGDRPTEAFF.

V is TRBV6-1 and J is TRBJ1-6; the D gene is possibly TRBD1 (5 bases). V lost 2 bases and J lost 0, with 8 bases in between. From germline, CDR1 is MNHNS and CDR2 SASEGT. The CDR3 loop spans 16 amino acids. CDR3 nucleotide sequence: TGTGCCAGCAGTGAACAGGGAAGCTCCTATAATTCACCCCTCCACTTT. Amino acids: CASSEQGSSYNSPLHF.

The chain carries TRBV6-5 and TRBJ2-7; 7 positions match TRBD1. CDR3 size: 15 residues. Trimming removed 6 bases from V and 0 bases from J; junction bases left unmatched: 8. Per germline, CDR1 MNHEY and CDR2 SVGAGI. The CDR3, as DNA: TGTGCCAGCAGAGACAGGGCCACAAGCTCCTACGAGCAGTACTTC. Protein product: CASRDRATSSYEQYF.

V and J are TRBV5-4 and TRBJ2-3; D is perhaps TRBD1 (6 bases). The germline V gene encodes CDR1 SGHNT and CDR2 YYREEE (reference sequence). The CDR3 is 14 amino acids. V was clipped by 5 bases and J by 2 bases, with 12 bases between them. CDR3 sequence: CASRRGGDTDTQYF. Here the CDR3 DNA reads TGTGCCAGCAGACGAGGGGGAGACACAGATACGCAGTATTTT.

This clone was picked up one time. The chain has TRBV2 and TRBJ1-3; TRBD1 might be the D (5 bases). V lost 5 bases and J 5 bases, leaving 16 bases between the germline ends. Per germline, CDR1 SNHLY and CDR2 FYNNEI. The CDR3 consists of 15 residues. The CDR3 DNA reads TGTGCCAGCAGTCCCCAGGGATGGGAAAGAAACACCATATATTTT. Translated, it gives CASSPQGWERNTIYF.

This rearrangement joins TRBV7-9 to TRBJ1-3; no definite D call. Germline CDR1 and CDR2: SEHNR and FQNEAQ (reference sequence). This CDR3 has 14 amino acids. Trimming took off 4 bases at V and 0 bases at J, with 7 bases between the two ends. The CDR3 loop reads CASSSPLSGNTIYF. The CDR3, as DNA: TGTGCCAGCAGCTCCCCCCTCTCTGGAAACACCATATATTTT.

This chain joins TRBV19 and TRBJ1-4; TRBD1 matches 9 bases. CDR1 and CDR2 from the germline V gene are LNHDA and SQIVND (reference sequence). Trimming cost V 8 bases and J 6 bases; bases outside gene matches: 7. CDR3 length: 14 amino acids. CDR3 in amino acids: CASGNRGRDEKLFF. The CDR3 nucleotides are TGTGCCAGTGGAAACAGGGGGCGGGATGAAAAACTGTTTTTT.